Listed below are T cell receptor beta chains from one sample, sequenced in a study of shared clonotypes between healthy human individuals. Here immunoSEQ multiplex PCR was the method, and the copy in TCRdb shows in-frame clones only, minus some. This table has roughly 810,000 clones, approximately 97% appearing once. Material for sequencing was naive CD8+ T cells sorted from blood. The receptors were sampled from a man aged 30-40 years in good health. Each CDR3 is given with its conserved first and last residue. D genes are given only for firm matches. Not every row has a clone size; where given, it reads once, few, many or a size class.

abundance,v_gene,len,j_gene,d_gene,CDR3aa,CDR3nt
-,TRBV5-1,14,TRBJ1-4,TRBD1,CASSLLQGGEKLFF,TGCGCCAGCAGCTTGTTACAGGGGGGCGAAAAACTGTTTTTT
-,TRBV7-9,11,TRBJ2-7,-,CASSRTYEQYF,TGTGCCAGCAGCCGGACCTACGAGCAGTACTTC
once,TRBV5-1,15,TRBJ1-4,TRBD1,CASSVTGTGDEKLFF,TGCGCCAGCAGCGTCACCGGGACAGGGGATGAAAAACTGTTTTTT
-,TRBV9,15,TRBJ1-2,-,CASSSRGKGEYGYTF,TGTGCCAGCAGCTCGCGAGGAAAAGGGGAATATGGCTACACCTTC
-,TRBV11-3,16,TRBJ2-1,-,CASSPGGHDSYNEQFF,TGTGCCAGCAGCCCGGGGGGACATGACTCCTACAATGAGCAGTTCTTC
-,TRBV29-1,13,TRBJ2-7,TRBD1,CSSRDRGSYEQYF,TGCAGCTCCCGGGACAGGGGTTCCTACGAGCAGTACTTC
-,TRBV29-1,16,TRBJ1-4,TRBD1,CSVRTGEGATNEKLFF,TGCAGCGTACGGACAGGGGAGGGGGCAACTAATGAAAAACTGTTTTTT
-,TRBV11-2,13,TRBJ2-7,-,CASSFHSIYEQYF,TGTGCCAGCAGCTTCCATTCTATTTACGAGCAGTACTTC
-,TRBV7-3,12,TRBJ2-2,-,CASSLVPGELFF,TGTGCCAGCAGCTTAGTACCCGGGGAGCTGTTTTTT
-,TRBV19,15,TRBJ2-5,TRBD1,CASSEDRGFQETQYF,TGTGCCAGTAGCGAAGACAGGGGGTTTCAAGAGACCCAGTACTTC
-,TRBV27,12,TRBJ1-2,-,CASSPWGMGYTF,TGTGCCAGCAGCCCCTGGGGGATGGGCTACACCTTC
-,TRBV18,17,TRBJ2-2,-,CASSPPKTGLNTGELFF,TGTGCCAGCTCACCGCCTAAAACGGGACTGAACACCGGGGAGCTGTTTTTT
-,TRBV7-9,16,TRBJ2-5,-,CASSLTIYGAEETQYF,TGTGCCAGCAGCTTAACAATCTACGGGGCTGAAGAGACCCAGTACTTC
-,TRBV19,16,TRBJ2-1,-,CASSRDLWAFYNEQFF,TGTGCCAGTAGTAGGGACCTATGGGCCTTTTACAATGAGCAGTTCTTC
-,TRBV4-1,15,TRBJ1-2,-,CASSQAPSADYGYTF,TGCGCCAGCAGCCAAGCCCCGAGCGCGGACTATGGCTACACCTTC
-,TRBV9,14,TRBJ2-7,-,CASSPTRLNYEQYF,TGTGCCAGCAGCCCCACGAGACTAAACTACGAGCAGTACTTC
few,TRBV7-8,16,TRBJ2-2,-,CASSLTKVLYTGELFF,TGTGCCAGCAGCCTCACGAAGGTTCTTTACACCGGGGAGCTGTTTTTT
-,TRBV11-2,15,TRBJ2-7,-,CASSFFESPTYEQYF,TGTGCCAGCAGCTTCTTCGAGTCACCTACCTACGAGCAGTACTTC
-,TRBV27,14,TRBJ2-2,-,CASRPGTYTGELFF,TGTGCCAGCAGGCCCGGGACGTACACCGGGGAGCTGTTTTTT
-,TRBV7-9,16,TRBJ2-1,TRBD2,CASSPATSGSNNEQFF,TGTGCCAGCAGCCCGGCTACTAGCGGGAGTAACAATGAGCAGTTCTTC
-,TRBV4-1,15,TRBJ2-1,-,CASSIRGVPYNEQFF,TGCGCCAGCAGCATAAGAGGGGTTCCCTACAATGAGCAGTTCTTC
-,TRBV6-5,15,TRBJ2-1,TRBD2,CASSQLAGEGNEQFF,TGTGCCAGCAGTCAACTAGCGGGAGAGGGTAATGAGCAGTTCTTC
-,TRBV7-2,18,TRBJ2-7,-,CASSLASGAADVSYEQYF,TGTGCCAGCAGCTTAGCTTCAGGGGCGGCGGATGTCTCCTACGAGCAGTACTTC
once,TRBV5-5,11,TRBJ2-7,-,CASSLGNEQYF,TGTGCCAGCAGCTTAGGCAACGAGCAGTACTTC
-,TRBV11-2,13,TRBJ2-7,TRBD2,CASSLAGRDEQYF,TGTGCCAGCAGCTTAGCAGGGAGGGACGAGCAGTACTTC
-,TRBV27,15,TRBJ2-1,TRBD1,CASTIGQGGYNEQFF,TGTGCCAGCACCATTGGACAGGGTGGCTACAATGAGCAGTTCTTC
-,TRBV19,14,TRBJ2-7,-,CASSMGQLSYEQYF,TGTGCCAGTAGTATGGGGCAGCTCTCCTACGAGCAGTACTTC
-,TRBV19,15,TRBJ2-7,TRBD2,CASSISLAGSYEQYF,TGTGCCAGTAGTATATCCCTAGCGGGATCTTACGAGCAGTACTTC
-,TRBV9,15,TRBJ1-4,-,CASSVDLGYDEKLFF,TGTGCCAGCAGCGTAGATCTAGGCTACGATGAAAAACTGTTTTTT
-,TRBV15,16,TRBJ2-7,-,CATSDDTGFYPYEQYF,TGTGCCACCAGTGACGACACGGGGTTTTACCCCTACGAGCAGTACTTC
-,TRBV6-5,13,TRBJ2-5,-,CASSNGLLETQYF,TGTGCCAGCAGTAACGGACTCTTAGAGACCCAGTACTTC
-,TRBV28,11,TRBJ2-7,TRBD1,CASSLTGDQYF,TGTGCCAGCAGTCTCACAGGGGACCAGTACTTC
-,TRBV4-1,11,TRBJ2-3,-,CASSNLDTQYF,TGCGCCAGCAGCAACTTGGATACGCAGTATTTT
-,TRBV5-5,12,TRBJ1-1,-,CASSRVGTEAFF,TGTGCCAGCTCACGAGTAGGCACTGAAGCTTTCTTT
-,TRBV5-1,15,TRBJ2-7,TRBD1,CASRSSGTGLNEQYF,TGCGCCAGCAGGTCATCCGGGACAGGTCTCAACGAGCAGTACTTC
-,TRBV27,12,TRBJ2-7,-,CASSNRNSEQYF,TGTGCCAGCAGCAACCGTAACTCCGAGCAGTACTTC
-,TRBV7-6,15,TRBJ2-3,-,CASSLGGGTTDTQYF,TGTGCCAGCAGCTTAGGTGGCGGGACCACAGATACGCAGTATTTT
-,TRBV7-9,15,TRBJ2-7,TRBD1,CASSSPGQVPYEQYF,TGTGCCAGCAGCTCGCCGGGACAGGTCCCCTACGAGCAGTACTTC
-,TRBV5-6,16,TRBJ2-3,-,CASSPPGNSYTDTQYF,TGTGCCAGCAGCCCGCCGGGGAATTCCTACACAGATACGCAGTATTTT
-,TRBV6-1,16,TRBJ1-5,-,CASSERGDLNYQPQHF,TGTGCCAGCAGTGAAAGAGGGGACCTAAACTATCAGCCCCAGCATTTT
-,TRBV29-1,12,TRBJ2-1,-,CSVRGPNNEQFF,TGCAGCGTTCGGGGGCCAAACAATGAGCAGTTCTTC
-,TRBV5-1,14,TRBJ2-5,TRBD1,CASSPGTDQETQYF,TGCGCCAGCAGCCCGGGGACAGACCAAGAGACCCAGTACTTC
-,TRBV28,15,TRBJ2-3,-,CASSLGVLRTDTQYF,TGTGCCAGCAGCCTGGGGGTTCTTCGCACAGATACGCAGTATTTT
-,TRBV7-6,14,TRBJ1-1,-,CASSFSLTGTEAFF,TGTGCCAGCAGCTTTTCCCTGACAGGCACTGAAGCTTTCTTT
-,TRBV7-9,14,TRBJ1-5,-,CASSLGIGNQPQHF,TGTGCCAGCAGCTTAGGTATAGGGAATCAGCCCCAGCATTTT